A selection of T cell receptor beta chains follows, all from one sample in a study of blood T cell repertoires in COVID-19. Clones were read by immunoSEQ multiplex PCR, and TCRdb kept only the in-frame ones, dropping some. The table has roughly 32,000 clones, around 85% seen once. Sequenced sample: peripheral blood. The receptor set was obtained from a man older than 75 with active COVID-19. Each CDR3 is given with its conserved first and last residue. D genes are given only for firm matches. Clone size is not always given. Where it is, it says once, few, many or a class for expanded clones.

d_gene: TRBD2
j_gene: TRBJ2-1
abundance: once
v_gene: TRBV28
CDR3nt: TGTGCCAGCAATAGCGGGGGGAGCCGGCGGCAGTTCTTC
CDR3aa: CASNSGGSRRQFF

d_gene: -
j_gene: TRBJ1-1
abundance: once
v_gene: TRBV10-3
CDR3nt: TGTGCCATCTCTTTGGGACAGAACACTGAAGCTTTCTTT
CDR3aa: CAISLGQNTEAFF

d_gene: TRBD1
j_gene: TRBJ2-7
abundance: -
v_gene: TRBV20-1
CDR3nt: TGCAGTGCTAGTAAGGGACAGGGGTATTACGAGCAGTACTTC
CDR3aa: CSASKGQGYYEQYF

d_gene: -
j_gene: TRBJ1-4
abundance: -
v_gene: TRBV9
CDR3nt: TGTGCCAGCAGCGGGCAGGGTGTCACTAATGAAAAACTGTTTTTT
CDR3aa: CASSGQGVTNEKLFF

d_gene: -
j_gene: TRBJ2-2
abundance: -
v_gene: TRBV12-2
CDR3nt: TGTGCAAGTCGCTTTGAACCGACAGGGGGCAAGACCGGGGAGCTGTTTTTT
CDR3aa: CASRFEPTGGKTGELFF

d_gene: TRBD1
j_gene: TRBJ2-7
abundance: -
v_gene: TRBV7-9
CDR3nt: TGTGCCAGCAGCTTAAACAGGGGGAACGAGCAGTACTTC
CDR3aa: CASSLNRGNEQYF

d_gene: TRBD1
j_gene: TRBJ1-6
abundance: -
v_gene: TRBV4-1
CDR3nt: TGCGCCAGCAGCGTACAGGGGGCGAGGAATTCACCCCTCCACTTT
CDR3aa: CASSVQGARNSPLHF

d_gene: -
j_gene: TRBJ1-1
abundance: -
v_gene: TRBV28
CDR3nt: TGTGCCAGCAGTTTATCTCTGGGGAGGGGCACTGAAGCTTTCTTT
CDR3aa: CASSLSLGRGTEAFF

d_gene: -
j_gene: TRBJ1-1
abundance: -
v_gene: TRBV20-1
CDR3nt: TGCAGGCCCCAGGGAAGCACTGAAGCTTTCTTT
CDR3aa: CRPQGSTEAFF

d_gene: TRBD1
j_gene: TRBJ1-2
abundance: -
v_gene: TRBV30
CDR3nt: TGTGCCTGGAGGACGACAGGGGCGGGCTATGGCTACACCTTC
CDR3aa: CAWRTTGAGYGYTF

d_gene: -
j_gene: TRBJ2-7
abundance: medium-sized
v_gene: TRBV27
CDR3nt: TGTGCCAGCAGCTCGGGCCGGTTGGCAGGGTCGCACGAGCAGTACTTC
CDR3aa: CASSSGRLAGSHEQYF

d_gene: TRBD1
j_gene: TRBJ2-1
abundance: once
v_gene: TRBV7-3
CDR3nt: TGTGCCAGCAGCTTAACGCCTGGACAGGGGGCTAGGAATGAGCAGTTCTTC
CDR3aa: CASSLTPGQGARNEQFF

d_gene: TRBD1
j_gene: TRBJ2-7
abundance: -
v_gene: TRBV18
CDR3nt: TGTGCCAGCTCACAACGTCCGGACAGGGGGTCGGGCGAGCAGTACTTC
CDR3aa: CASSQRPDRGSGEQYF

d_gene: -
j_gene: TRBJ2-7
abundance: -
v_gene: TRBV11-1
CDR3nt: TGTGCCAGCAGCTCCCGGGGGGCCCTCTACGAGCAGTACTTC
CDR3aa: CASSSRGALYEQYF

d_gene: TRBD1
j_gene: TRBJ1-5
abundance: -
v_gene: TRBV7-2
CDR3nt: TGTGCCAGCAGCTTTGAGGGACAGGGCAATCAGCCCCAGCATTTT
CDR3aa: CASSFEGQGNQPQHF

d_gene: -
j_gene: TRBJ2-3
abundance: -
v_gene: TRBV19
CDR3nt: TGTGCCAGTAGTGGGGGGGGGCACCCTAGCACAGATACGCAGTATTTT
CDR3aa: CASSGGGHPSTDTQYF

d_gene: -
j_gene: TRBJ1-6
abundance: -
v_gene: TRBV5-1
CDR3nt: TGCGCCAGCAGCTCTACTGGCAGGGCCCGGGGGGCCCTCCACTTT
CDR3aa: CASSSTGRARGALHF

d_gene: -
j_gene: TRBJ1-1
abundance: -
v_gene: TRBV7-9
CDR3nt: TGTGCCAGCAGCTTAGACTCTTGGGCGAACACTGAAGCTTTCTTT
CDR3aa: CASSLDSWANTEAFF

d_gene: -
j_gene: TRBJ1-1
abundance: -
v_gene: TRBV2
CDR3nt: TGTGCCAGCAATGTCTTCTTGAACACTGAAGCTTTCTTT
CDR3aa: CASNVFLNTEAFF

d_gene: -
j_gene: TRBJ1-2
abundance: -
v_gene: TRBV9
CDR3nt: TGTGCCAGCAGCCCCCTAGGGACAAGCTATGGCTACACCTTC
CDR3aa: CASSPLGTSYGYTF

d_gene: -
j_gene: TRBJ1-1
abundance: -
v_gene: TRBV5-4
CDR3nt: TGTGCCAGCAGCTTGGAGGTCGGGGGTGAAGCTTTCTTT
CDR3aa: CASSLEVGGEAFF

d_gene: -
j_gene: TRBJ1-5
abundance: -
v_gene: TRBV30
CDR3nt: TGTGCCTGGGCCCTGGGGGCGAGTCAGCCCCAGCATTTT
CDR3aa: CAWALGASQPQHF

d_gene: TRBD1
j_gene: TRBJ1-2
abundance: -
v_gene: TRBV7-9
CDR3nt: TGTGCCAGCAGCCCATTTGAGACAGGGGCCTATGGCTACACCTTC
CDR3aa: CASSPFETGAYGYTF

d_gene: TRBD1
j_gene: TRBJ2-6
abundance: -
v_gene: TRBV6-2/TRBV6-3
CDR3nt: TGTGCCAGCAGTTACGTTACAGGGGCTGGGGCCAACGTCCTGACTTTC
CDR3aa: CASSYVTGAGANVLTF

d_gene: -
j_gene: TRBJ1-1
abundance: medium-sized
v_gene: TRBV2
CDR3nt: TGTGCCAGCAGTGTGGCAGGGACTGAAGCTTTCTTT
CDR3aa: CASSVAGTEAFF

d_gene: -
j_gene: TRBJ1-1
abundance: few
v_gene: TRBV24-1
CDR3nt: TGTGCCACCAGTGATCACAGGGCGCGCGCTTTCTTT
CDR3aa: CATSDHRARAFF

d_gene: TRBD1
j_gene: TRBJ1-2
abundance: -
v_gene: TRBV4-3
CDR3nt: TGCGCCAGCAGCCAAGATCTAGCGTCAGGGGGGTTGAAGGGCTACACCTTC
CDR3aa: CASSQDLASGGLKGYTF

d_gene: -
j_gene: TRBJ1-2
abundance: -
v_gene: TRBV5-4
CDR3nt: TGTGCCAGCAGCTTGGCCGGGAGGGGAAACTATGGCTACACCTTC
CDR3aa: CASSLAGRGNYGYTF

d_gene: TRBD2
j_gene: TRBJ2-6
abundance: -
v_gene: TRBV6-2/TRBV6-3
CDR3nt: TGTGCCAGCAGTACGAGGGGACTAGCGGCGTCGAGCTCTGGGGCCAACGTCCTGACTTTC
CDR3aa: CASSTRGLAASSSGANVLTF

d_gene: -
j_gene: TRBJ1-1
abundance: -
v_gene: TRBV11-3
CDR3nt: TGTGCCAGCAGCTTAGTAGGGGGCACTGAAGCTTTCTTT
CDR3aa: CASSLVGGTEAFF

d_gene: -
j_gene: TRBJ2-5
abundance: -
v_gene: TRBV6-6
CDR3nt: TGTGCCAGCAGTCCTGGATTGGGGCGAAGGGGTGTAGGATACCAGTACTTC
CDR3aa: CASSPGLGRRGVGYQYF

d_gene: -
j_gene: TRBJ2-7
abundance: -
v_gene: TRBV7-3
CDR3nt: TGTGCCAGCAGCCTCGACAGAAGTGAAACCTACGAGCAGTACTTC
CDR3aa: CASSLDRSETYEQYF